Listed below are T cell receptor beta chains from one sample, sequenced in a study of blood T cells in healthy people across ages. Via MiXCR, TCRdb re-called the 5' RACE reads, giving one row per CDR3 protein. Of 780,000 or so distinct CDR3 sequences in the sample, 25% were seen once. The sample was also linked to a second study, of T cells of mothers and their children.

Material for sequencing was blood. The source is a boy aged 5 to 17 in good health. Both conserved end residues are part of each CDR3. Fields, in order: V gene, clone size, J gene, D gene, CDR3 DNA, CDR3 protein. The D gene is left open where the match is weak. The size field is filled for only some rows; it gives once, few, many or a size class.

TRBV4-3	few	TRBJ2-7	TRBD1	TGCGCCAGCAGCCAAGGTGGGACAGGACCCTACGAGCAGTACTTC	CASSQGGTGPYEQYF
TRBV3-1	NA	TRBJ1-1	TRBD1	TGTGCCAGCAGCCCTTCTGGACAGGGGAACACTGAAGCTTTCTTT	CASSPSGQGNTEAFF
TRBV4-3	few	TRBJ2-7	TRBD1	TGCGCCAGCAGCCAAGGGACAGGCCGAGCCTACGAGCAGTACTTC	CASSQGTGRAYEQYF
TRBV4-1	NA	TRBJ2-7	NA	TGCGCCAGCAGCCATATAGAAGGCGAGCAGTACTTC	CASSHIEGEQYF
TRBV20-1	once	TRBJ2-3	TRBD2	TGCAGTGCTAGTGGGAAGCGGGACACAGATACGCAGTATTTT	CSASGKRDTDTQYF
TRBV9	NA	TRBJ2-7	TRBD2	TGTGCCAGCAGCACGGGACTAGCGGGGTGGCAGTACGAGCAGTACTTC	CASSTGLAGWQYEQYF
TRBV3-1	few	TRBJ1-1	NA	TGTGCCAGCAGCCAAGACACCGGCGGATCTTTCTTT	CASSQDTGGSFF
TRBV25-1	few	TRBJ2-3	NA	TGTGCCAGCGAACCACCGCTCCAATTAGGGACTCCCTCCGGCACGCAGTATTTT	CASEPPLQLGTPSGTQYF
TRBV20-1	NA	TRBJ2-5	NA	TGCAGTGCTAGTGTCAGGAGGGAGACCCAGTACTTC	CSASVRRETQYF
TRBV9	NA	TRBJ2-5	NA	TGTGCCAGCAGCGTAGCACCAACGGGTGAGACCCAGTACTTC	CASSVAPTGETQYF
TRBV28	NA	TRBJ1-2	NA	TGTGCCAGCAGTGAGAGGGCAACCTACTATGGCTACACCTTC	CASSERATYYGYTF
TRBV21-1	once	TRBJ2-1	NA	TGTGCCAGCAGCAAAGGCCCCTCCGACAGCTGCTCCTACAATGAGCAGTTCTTC	CASSKGPSDSCSYNEQFF
TRBV4-1	NA	TRBJ2-1	TRBD2	TGCGCCAGCAGCCAAGGTACACTAGCGGGAGGTGACAATGAGCAGTTCTTC	CASSQGTLAGGDNEQFF
TRBV28	few	TRBJ1-2	TRBD1	TGTGCCAGCAGTTTAGGGACAGTGGGAGGCTACACCTTC	CASSLGTVGGYTF
TRBV5-6	NA	TRBJ1-6	NA	TGTGCCAGCAGCCCTCCAGGGAGGGCCTCCTATAATTCACCCCTCCACTTT	CASSPPGRASYNSPLHF
TRBV12-3/TRBV12-4	NA	TRBJ1-2	NA	TGTGCCAGCATGTGGACATCCTTGGATATCGGCTACACCTTC	CASMWTSLDIGYTF
TRBV29-1	NA	TRBJ2-5	NA	TGCACCGCAAGGGGTAGCGGAAACCAAGAGACCCAGTACTTC	CTARGSGNQETQYF
TRBV25-1	NA	TRBJ1-2	NA	TGTGCCAGCGGGCAGACAGGCACCTATGGCTACACCTTC	CASGQTGTYGYTF
TRBV14	few	TRBJ2-4	TRBD2	TGTGCCAGCAGCCCGACTAGCGGGATAGCCAAAAACATTCAGTACTTC	CASSPTSGIAKNIQYF
TRBV20-1	few	TRBJ2-1	NA	TGCAGTGCTAGATTGTTAGCTGGACCAAGGGTCAATGAGCAGTTCTTC	CSARLLAGPRVNEQFF
TRBV27	many	TRBJ2-5	NA	TGTGCCAGCAGTTCGAGGGTCGGAGAGACCCAGTACTTC	CASSSRVGETQYF
TRBV14	NA	TRBJ1-2	NA	TGTGCCAGCAGCCAAGATGGTCGAGGCTACTATGGCTACACCTTC	CASSQDGRGYYGYTF
TRBV12-3/TRBV12-4	once	TRBJ2-5	NA	TGTGCCAGCAGTTTAAATCAGGTTCTGGAGACCCAGTACTTC	CASSLNQVLETQYF
TRBV29-1	few	TRBJ1-2	NA	TGCAGCGTCGAAAGGCAGCCCGCGACAGGCTACACCTTC	CSVERQPATGYTF
TRBV24-1	few	TRBJ2-1	TRBD2	TGTGCCACCAGTGATGGGATGCTAGCGGGAGCCCACAATGAGCAGTTCTTC	CATSDGMLAGAHNEQFF
TRBV25-1	few	TRBJ1-1	NA	TGTGCCAGCAGTGATACAGGCTACCCGAACACTGAAGCTTTCTTT	CASSDTGYPNTEAFF
TRBV7-2	few	TRBJ2-7	NA	TGTGCCAGCAGCCCCTCCCAGCGGGCGGAACTTCCCCGGCCGGACTTC	CASSPSQRAELPRPDF
TRBV7-9	NA	TRBJ1-4	TRBD1	TGTGCCAGCACCACCACCGGGACAGCTAATGAAAAACTGTTTTTT	CASTTTGTANEKLFF
TRBV21-1	NA	TRBJ2-5	NA	TGTGCCAGCAGCAAACCCCACGGACGGATCCAAGAGACCCAGTACTTC	CASSKPHGRIQETQYF